What follows are 29 T cell receptor beta chains derived from one specimen sequenced in a study of tumor and adjacent non-tumor tissue in lung cancer. This sample's RNA came from whole unsorted tissue. Three rounds of nested PCR, following a modified ARM-PCR protocol, produced the TCRbeta library. TCRdb analysed the multiplex PCR reads with MiXCR anew, one entry per CDR3 protein. The sample lists approximately 120,000 distinct CDR3 sequences; roughly 73% were seen once. The sequenced sample was lung tumor tissue. The receptors shown here come from an older woman with non-small cell lung cancer.

The V call is TRBV11-2, the J call TRBJ2-3, with D perhaps matching TRBD2 (6 bases). CDR1 and CDR2 from the germline V gene are SGHAT and FQNNGV. With 7 bases removed from V and 2 bases from J, the gap between germline ends came to 16 bases. This CDR3 contains 15 residues. DNA of the CDR3: TGTGCCAGCAACGCCAGCGGGTCGGTCACAGATACGCAGTATTTT. The encoded protein is CASNASGSVTDTQYF.

This clonotype has a single count. One end of the junction is discordant with germline, which a read error may explain. The rearrangement uses TRBV6-6 and TRBJ1-1; D call uncertain. Germline values: CDR1 MNHNY, CDR2 SVGAGI (reference sequence). The CDR3 runs to 12 residues. CDR3 protein: CTSRDELTEAFF. The CDR3 DNA follows: TGTACCAGCAGAGACGAACTCACTGAAGCTTTCTTT.

The chain couples TRBV11-1 to TRBJ2-1; perhaps TRBD2 as D (5 bases). The CDR3 is 16 amino acids. Trimming took off 4 bases at V and 5 bases at J, with 18 bases between the two ends. The germline CDR1 and CDR2 sequences are SGHAT and FQDESV (reference sequence). This CDR3 is CASSSPAGNFNNEQFF. The DNA of the CDR3 is TGTGCCAGCAGCTCTCCTGCCGGGAACTTCAACAATGAGCAGTTCTTC. The full variable domain, its missing parts supplied by reference TRBV11-1 and TRBJ2-1, is EAEVAQSPRYKITEKSQAVAFWCDPISGHATLYWYRQILGQGPELLVQFQDESVVDDSQLPKDRFSAERLKGVDSTLKIQPAELGDSAMYLCASSSPAGNFNNEQFFGPGTRLTVL.

Regarding this clonotype: It may be a read error: a sequence one base away is much more abundant. The missing conserved phenylalanine or tryptophan at the end of this CDR3 makes a read error likely. The chain carries TRBV20-1 and TRBJ2-2, with D possibly TRBD1 on 6 matching bases. This CDR3 comprises 16 residues. Germline CDR1 and CDR2: DFQATT and SNEGSKA (reference sequence). V was trimmed by 0 bases and J by 6 bases, leaving 17 bases between them. In nucleotides, the CDR3 is TGCAGTGCTAGAGATCAGGGGACATGGCAGGCCGGGGAGCTGTTTCTT. It translates to CSARDQGTWQAGELFL.

On this clonotype: This could be a read error, since a much larger clone is one nucleotide away. The chain combines TRBV29-1 with TRBJ1-2; possible D gene TRBD1, 5 bases. The CDR3 consists of 14 residues. V lost 4 bases and J lost 8, with 20 bases in between. The V gene's germline CDR1 is SQVTM and CDR2 ANQGSEA. The CDR3 DNA sequence: TGCAGCGTTGTATGGGGAATTCAGGGACGGGGCTACACCTTC. Its translation: CSVVWGIQGRGYTF.

Details on this clonotype: The conserved phenylalanine or tryptophan is not found at the CDR3 terminus, so this likely reflects a read error. This chain uses TRBV20-1 with TRBJ1-6; tentatively, D is TRBD1 (6 bases). This CDR3 comprises 14 residues. CDR1 and CDR2 (germline): DFQATT, SNEGSKA (reference sequence). Trimming cost V 4 bases and J 10 bases, with 17 bases left between them. Here the CDR3 reads CSATKQGRRSPLHC. CDR3 coding DNA: TGCAGTGCTACTAAACAGGGCCGGAGGTCACCCCTCCACTGT.

Comments on this clonotype: The junction departs from germline at one end; a sequencing error may be responsible. CDR3 sequence: CASSQEGWTGPTETFF. CDR3 nucleotide sequence: TGTGCCAGCAGCCAAGAAGGCTGGACAGGGCCCACTGAAACTTTCTTT. The V gene is TRBV4-2, the J gene TRBJ1-1, with 8 bases fitting TRBD1. Germline assignment: CDR1 LGHNA and CDR2 YNFKEQ. This CDR3 contains 16 residues.

Of note for this clonotype: Its ends do not fully match the called genes, so a read error is possible. The chain recombines TRBV6-2 or TRBV6-3 with TRBJ1-5, with D hard to call. This CDR3 has 14 amino acids. CDR1 MNHEY and CDR2 SVGEGT come from the germline V gene. CDR3 in DNA: TGTGTCAGCAGTTACGCGGATGGCAATCAGCCCCAGCATTTT. This translates into CVSSYADGNQPQHF.

This clonotype showed up many times. The genes are TRBV5-4 and TRBJ1-2; D might be TRBD1 (5 bases). Trimming removed 0 bases at V and 8 bases at J, with 11 bases between. CDR3 length equals 13 residues. The germline V gene encodes CDR1 SGHNT and CDR2 YYREEE (reference sequence). In DNA, the CDR3 is TGTGCCAGCAGCTTGGTCGGGGGTGGGGGCTACACCTTC. The encoded protein is CASSLVGGGGYTF. Supplemented by reference TRBV5-4 and TRBJ1-2, the full variable domain reads ETGVTQSPTHLIKTRGQQVTLRCSSQSGHNTVSWYQQALGQGPQFIFQYYREEENGRGNFPPRFSGLQFPNYSSELNVNALELDDSALYLCASSLVGGGGYTFGSGTRLTVV.

This clonotype was detected only once. Relative to the germline gene, one junction end is altered; a read error may explain this. The chain recombines TRBV11-1 with TRBJ1-1; no reliable D call. This CDR3 comprises 13 residues. The germline CDR1 and CDR2 sequences are SGHAT and FQDESV (reference sequence). CDR3 DNA sequence: TGTGCCAGCAGTCAGGACCGCAACACCGAAGCTTTCTTT. Amino acids: CASSQDRNTEAFF.

In regard to this clonotype: This sequence may be a read error, since a much larger clone differs from it by one base. The chain joins TRBV20-1 to TRBJ1-5; a possible D gene is TRBD1 (5 bases). V lost 4 bases, J lost 1 base, and 8 bases lay in between. Looked up from germline, CDR1 is DFQATT and CDR2 is SNEGSKA (reference sequence). The CDR3 is 13 amino acids. CDR3 amino acids: CSATQGSNQPQHF. The CDR3 nucleotides read TGCAGTGCTACTCAGGGCAGCAATCAGCCCCAGCATTTT.

As to this clonotype: One end of the junction fails to match germline, which may point to a read error. The chain carries TRBV20-1 and TRBJ2-1; no reliable D call. The CDR3 consists of 14 residues. Germline-derived CDR1 and CDR2 are DFQATT and SNEGSKA (reference sequence). CDR3 loop: CSARAEVGFNEQHF. In DNA, the CDR3 is TGCAGTGCTAGAGCGGAAGTGGGTTTCAACGAGCAGCACTTC.

Notes on this clonotype: Since a much larger clone is just one base distant, this may be a read error. No conserved phenylalanine or tryptophan is present at the end of the CDR3, so a read error is the likely explanation. The V call is TRBV20-1, the J call TRBJ2-5, with TRBD2 as a possible D gene (5 bases). Germline CDR1 reads DFQATT; CDR2 reads SNEGSKA (reference sequence). This CDR3 is built from 11 residues. V was shortened by 6 bases and J by 5 bases, with 10 bases between the two germline ends. The CDR3 region is CSAWRTETQYV. The CDR3 DNA reads as TGCAGTGCATGGAGGACGGAGACCCAGTACGTC.

The J gene is TRBJ2-6, the V gene TRBV19, with D maybe TRBD2 (7 bases). CDR1 and CDR2 from the germline V gene are LNHDA and SQIVND (reference sequence). Trimming took off 7 bases at V and 4 bases at J, with 17 bases between the two ends. There are 16 residues in the CDR3. CDR3 residues: CASMIGGGLGANVLTF. As DNA, the CDR3 is TGTGCCAGTATGATTGGGGGGGGCCTCGGGGCCAACGTCCTGACTTTC. The full variable domain, its missing parts supplied by reference TRBV19 and TRBJ2-6, is DGGITQSPKYLFRKEGQNVTLSCEQNLNHDAMYWYRQDPGQGLRLIYYSQIVNDFQKGDIAEGYSVSREKKESFPLTVTSAQKNPTAFYLCASMIGGGLGANVLTFGAGSRLTVL.

In this sample, this clonotype turned up many times. The chain couples TRBV12-3 or TRBV12-4 to TRBJ1-5; D uncertain. With 3 bases removed from V and 2 bases from J, the gap between germline ends came to 8 bases. The CDR3 covers 14 residues. The CDR3 loop is CASSFFDRNQPQHF. The CDR3 DNA is TGTGCCAGCAGTTTTTTCGACCGCAATCAGCCCCAGCATTTT.

As for this clonotype: This may be a read error, as it is one base from a much larger clone. The J gene is TRBJ2-2, the V gene TRBV29-1; no reliable D call. Germline V gene sequence: CDR1 SQVTM, CDR2 ANQGSEA. CDR3 length: 12 residues. The CDR3 DNA reads TGCAACGTTGTCCGAGGCCCCGGGGAGCTGTTTTTT. Protein product: CNVVRGPGELFF.

With respect to this clonotype: The junction shows a germline mismatch at one end, possibly a read error. V is TRBV11-1 and J is TRBJ2-1; 9 positions agree with TRBD1. The CDR3 totals 14 residues. Germline CDR1 and CDR2: SGHAT and FQDESV (reference sequence). This chain's CDR3 is CTSSLDRDRDEQFF. As DNA, the CDR3 is TGTACCAGCAGCTTGGATAGGGACAGGGATGAGCAGTTCTTC.

This chain connects TRBV11-2 to TRBJ2-7; TRBD2 is a possible D gene (5 bases). This CDR3 comprises 14 residues. Germline CDR1 SGHAT, CDR2 FQNNGV. Trimming took off 10 bases at V and 5 bases at J, with 21 bases between the two ends. The CDR3 region has the DNA TGTGCCAACAGTTGGGATCGCGGAGGACACGAGCAGTACTTC. Amino acid sequence: CANSWDRGGHEQYF.

This chain links TRBV20-1 with TRBJ2-3; D possibly corresponds to TRBD2 (6 bases). The CDR3 spans 13 residues. Germline CDR1 reads DFQATT; CDR2 reads SNEGSKA (reference sequence). The CDR3 spells CGEIAAFTDTQYF. The CDR3 nucleotides read TGCGGAGAAATAGCGGCGTTCACAGATACGCAGTATTTT.

About this clonotype: The junction and the germline gene differ at one end; a read error may be behind it. The V and J genes are TRBV6-2 or TRBV6-3 and TRBJ1-5, with D possibly TRBD1 on 5 matching bases. CDR1 is MNHEY and CDR2 is SVGEGT in the germline V gene. This CDR3 region has 14 residues. CDR3 DNA: TGTACCAGCAGGTGTGGGGGAAAGGAGCAGCCCCAGCATTTT. Its translation is CTSRCGGKEQPQHF.

Details on this clonotype: No conserved phenylalanine or tryptophan ends this CDR3, so it is likely a read error. The chain uses TRBV11-2 and TRBJ1-6, with 8 bases fitting TRBD1. The CDR3 sequence is 14 residues long. The ends lost 5 bases at V and 10 bases at J; junction bases unmatched: 7. The germline CDR1 and CDR2 sequences are SGHAT and FQNNGV. CDR3 in DNA: TGTGCCAGCAGCACGAACAGGGGGAGCTCACCCCTCCACTCT. Amino acids: CASSTNRGSSPLHS.

The chain combines TRBV11-2 with TRBJ2-5; D is ambiguous. V lost 8 bases and J 4 bases, leaving 11 bases between the germline ends. Germline V CDR1 and CDR2: SGHAT, FQNNGV. CDR3 length equals 12 residues. CDR3 bases: TGTGCCAGCTCTTGGTGGAGAGAGACCCAGTACTTC. Its translation: CASSWWRETQYF.

To note about this clonotype: This clone may be a read error of a much larger clone one base away. The chain uses TRBV4-3 and TRBJ1-5; D not certain. The CDR3 has 13 amino acids. The germline V gene has CDR1 LGHNA and CDR2 YSLEER. The V gene lost 2 bases and the J gene lost 7 bases, with 9 bases spanning the gap. CDR3 region: CASSQTNGQPQHF. CDR3 bases: TGCGCCAGCAGCCAAACGAACGGGCAGCCCCAGCATTTT.

This chain connects TRBV6-5 to TRBJ1-1; D call uncertain. This CDR3 region has 15 residues. The germline gives CDR1 MNHEY, CDR2 SVGAGI. V was trimmed by 6 bases and J by 1 base, leaving 15 bases between them. CDR3 loop: CASRDTEGWNTEAFF. CDR3 coding DNA: TGTGCCAGCAGGGATACAGAGGGTTGGAACACTGAAGCTTTCTTT.

Ten or more counts support this clonotype. This chain links TRBV10-1 with TRBJ1-3; D gene ambiguous. This CDR3 spans 15 amino acids. Germline assignment: CDR1 WNHNN and CDR2 SYGVQD (reference sequence). V was clipped by 0 bases and J by 0 bases, with 6 bases between them. The CDR3 bases are TGCGCCAGCAGTGAGTCGGCGAACTCTGGAAACACCATATATTTT. This translates into CASSESANSGNTIYF.

By sample fraction, this clonotype is medium-sized. V usage is TRBV28 and J usage is TRBJ1-1; tentative D call: TRBD1 (6 bases). The germline V gene encodes CDR1 MDHEN and CDR2 SYDVKM. Trimming shortened V by 4 bases and J by 5 bases, and 11 bases separated the two germline ends. The length of the CDR3 is 13 residues. The CDR3 loop is CASSSSDRTEAFF. Here the CDR3 DNA reads TGTGCCAGCAGTTCGTCGGACAGAACTGAAGCTTTCTTT. The variable domain in full, completed from reference TRBV28 and TRBJ1-1, reads DVKVTQSSRYLVKRTGEKVFLECVQDMDHENMFWYRQDPGLGLRLIYFSYDVKMKEKGDIPEGYSVSREKKERFSLILESASTNQTSMYLCASSSSDRTEAFFGQGTRLTVV.

For this clonotype: A read error may explain this, as a much larger clone is one base away. V gene TRBV19 combines with J gene TRBJ2-7; the D gene is possibly TRBD2 (6 bases). The length of the CDR3 is 13 residues. Germline CDR1 is LNHDA and CDR2 is SQIVND (reference sequence). The CDR3 is CASSIQTSYELYF. In DNA form, the CDR3 reads TGTGCCAGTAGTATACAAACTAGCTACGAGCTGTACTTC.

This clonotype was counted only a few times. Because it lacks the conserved phenylalanine or tryptophan at the end, this CDR3 is likely a read error. The CDR3: CSARDGSGDITYEQYI. CDR3 DNA sequence: TGCAGTGCTAGAGATGGGAGCGGGGACATCACATACGAGCAGTACATC. The chain couples TRBV20-1 to TRBJ2-7; D possibly corresponds to TRBD2 (7 bases). Germline V CDR1 and CDR2: DFQATT, SNEGSKA (reference sequence). V was shortened by 0 bases and J by 4 bases, with 19 bases between the two germline ends. The CDR3 extends over 16 amino acids.

This clonotype was found once. A read error may be the cause here, since a much bigger clone is one base away. The rearrangement joins TRBV28 to TRBJ1-1; 7 bases are shared with TRBD1. Germline V CDR1 and CDR2: MDHEN, SYDVKM. This CDR3 contains 14 residues. The CDR3 sequence: CASREDRTYTEAVF. CDR3 coding DNA: TGTGCCAGCAGGGAGGACAGGACTTACACTGAAGCTGTCTTT.